These 2 T cell receptor beta chains came from one sample sequenced in a study of neurological immune-mediated disorders. MiXCR was run by TCRdb on the 5' RACE reads, yielding one entry per CDR3 protein. This sample yields 77,000 or so distinct CDR3 sequences, of which about 9.4% are seen a single time; 1.5% to 2% belongs to the top ten. Sequences were obtained from PBMCs. The receptor set was obtained from a man aged 45-65 years in good health.

This clonotype was observed many times. The rearrangement joins TRBV10-3 to TRBJ1-5, with D hard to call. Germline loops: CDR1 ENHRY, CDR2 SYGVKD. Trimming removed 8 bases from V and 3 bases from J, with 11 bases in between. This CDR3 spans 13 amino acids. The CDR3 nucleotides are TGTGCCATCGGTTCACCGAACAATCAGCCCCAGCATTTT. Protein: CAIGSPNNQPQHF.

This clonotype was detected many times. This rearrangement joins TRBV18 to TRBJ2-5; D could derive from TRBD1 or TRBD2 (5 bases each). The CDR3 runs 14 residues. V lost 3 bases to trimming and J lost 5 bases, with 13 bases between them. Germline-derived CDR1 and CDR2 are KGHSH and LQKENI. The CDR3 loop is CASSPPWGMETQYF. In DNA, the CDR3 is TGTGCCAGCTCACCCCCCTGGGGGATGGAGACCCAGTACTTC.